These 22 T cell receptor beta chains share one sample of origin, sequenced in a study of metastatic and nonmetastatic thyroid tumors. TCRdb reanalyzed the PCR reads with MiXCR. The sample lists about 16,000 clones, approximately 28% occurring once. None of the patients had undergone any treatment ahead of thyroid surgery. Material: tumor tissue. These receptors were collected from a female donor with papillary thyroid cancer or a benign thyroid nodule (not recorded which). Some clones in this sample may be carry-over from other donors' samples.

This clone was observed a handful of times. One end of the junction is discordant with germline, which a read error may explain. This sequence joins TRBV6-1 and TRBJ2-7; TRBD1 agrees at 7 bases. The CDR3 loop spans 15 amino acids. Germline V gene sequence: CDR1 MNHNS, CDR2 SASEGT. The CDR3: CASGEIGQVYYEQYF. For the CDR3, the DNA is TGTGCCAGCGGTGAAATAGGACAGGTGTACTACGAGCAGTACTTC.

In the case of this clone: The junction departs from the called germline gene at one end, perhaps through a read error. The CDR3 nucleotides read TGTGCCAGCCAAACCGAGACAGGGGGTTCCTACGAGCGGTACTTC. It encodes CASQTETGGSYERYF. The genes are TRBV27 and TRBJ2-7, with 9 bases that match TRBD1. In germline, CDR1 is MNHEY, CDR2 SMNVEV (reference sequence). The CDR3 consists of 15 residues.

The chain links TRBV18 to TRBJ2-5; a weak D match, TRBD1 (5 bases). V lost 3 bases to trimming and J lost 5 bases, with 13 bases between them. The CDR3 is 14 amino acids. Germline assignment: CDR1 KGHSH and CDR2 LQKENI. The CDR3 reads CASSPDSRMETQYF. CDR3 bases: TGTGCCAGCTCACCCGACAGCAGGATGGAGACCCAGTACTTC.

In the case of this clone: The junction and the germline gene differ at one end; a read error may be behind it. The V call is TRBV6-1, the J call TRBJ2-3; 8 bases match TRBD1. Germline loops: CDR1 MNHNS, CDR2 SASEGT. CDR3 length: 16 amino acids. CDR3 sequence: CATAMRWTGSTDTHYF. CDR3 nucleotide sequence: TGTGCCACCGCTATGAGGTGGACAGGGAGCACAGATACGCATTATTTT.

The V call is TRBV5-1, the J call TRBJ2-7; weak D call: TRBD1 (6 bases). Germline assignment: CDR1 SGHRS and CDR2 YFSETQ. Deletions cut 4 bases from V and 5 bases from J, with 19 bases between. This CDR3 is built from 15 residues. This CDR3 reads CASSGTGTWVHEQYF. The CDR3 DNA sequence: TGCGCCAGCAGCGGGACCGGGACATGGGTCCACGAGCAGTACTTC.

By frequency in the sample, this clone is hyperexpanded. The CDR3 DNA reads TGTGCCAGCAGTCCACCCCGGGACCGCTCCTACGAGCAGTACTTC. As protein: CASSPPRDRSYEQYF. The V gene is TRBV6-1, the J gene TRBJ2-7; D is possibly TRBD1 or TRBD2 (5 bases each). The CDR3 sequence is 15 residues long. Trimming took 5 bases from V and 0 from J, leaving 14 bases between them. From germline, CDR1 is MNHNS and CDR2 SASEGT.

This chain joins TRBV19 and TRBJ2-2; either TRBD1 or TRBD2 may fit D (5 bases each). The CDR3 runs 16 residues. The V end was cut by 4 bases, the J end by 4 bases, with 16 bases between. From germline, CDR1 is LNHDA and CDR2 SQIVND (reference sequence). This CDR3 reads CASSKGPSKSTGELFF. In nucleotides, the CDR3 is TGTGCCAGTAGTAAGGGACCCTCTAAAAGCACCGGGGAGCTGTTTTTT.

This clone was recorded many times. The chain links TRBV2 to TRBJ2-1, with D perhaps TRBD2 (6 bases). The CDR3 contains 15 residues. Deletions cut 10 bases from V and 5 bases from J, with 21 bases between. Germline values: CDR1 SNHLY, CDR2 FYNNEI. CDR3 loop: CATARTSGGNNEQFF. The CDR3 DNA reads TGTGCCACGGCTCGAACCAGCGGAGGGAACAATGAGCAGTTCTTC.

V usage is TRBV5-8 and J usage is TRBJ1-6; D may be TRBD1 (5 bases). The germline CDR1 and CDR2 sequences are SGHTS and YDEGEE. V lost 4 bases to trimming and J lost 6 bases, with 8 bases between them. The length of the CDR3 is 13 residues. The CDR3 DNA is TGTGCCAGCAGCCAAGACAGTAATTCACCCCTCCACTTT. Residues: CASSQDSNSPLHF.

This clone was found many times. The chain employs TRBV20-1 and TRBJ2-7, with 7 nucleotides matching TRBD2. From germline, CDR1 is DFQATT and CDR2 SNEGSKA (reference sequence). The junction had 11 bases not matched to a gene; V was cut back by 1 base and J by 2 bases. The CDR3 loop spans 16 amino acids. For the CDR3, the DNA is TGCAGTGCTAGAGCCCCCCCCGGGGCGGGAGCCTACGAGCAGTACTTC. This translates into CSARAPPGAGAYEQYF.

This clone was counted many times. V is TRBV6-1 and J is TRBJ2-5; D unclear. Trimming left V 8 bases short and J 3 bases short, with 19 bases between. The germline V gene encodes CDR1 MNHNS and CDR2 SASEGT. CDR3 length: 15 amino acids. The CDR3 DNA reads TGTGCCAGCGTACAGTTTTTGGTTACCGAAGAGACCCAGTACTTC. Encoded protein: CASVQFLVTEETQYF.

This clone was observed a handful of times. This chain connects TRBV4-3 to TRBJ1-3; D is perhaps TRBD1 (6 bases). This CDR3 has 14 residues. Germline values: CDR1 LGHNA, CDR2 YSLEER. Trimming took 4 bases from V and 1 from J, leaving 8 bases between them. CDR3 residues: CASSLGGSGNTIYF. The CDR3 bases are TGCGCCAGCAGCCTAGGGGGTTCTGGAAACACCATATATTTT.

This clone was counted between two and nine times. A much larger clone sits a single nucleotide away, making a read error possible. The chain joins TRBV10-2 to TRBJ2-1; the D call may be TRBD1 or TRBD2 (7 bases each). The CDR3 runs to 12 residues. The germline V gene encodes CDR1 WSHSY and CDR2 SAAADI. CDR3 protein: CSLRGGINEQFF. CDR3 nucleotides: TGCTCCCTCAGGGGGGGTATCAATGAGCAGTTCTTC.

In its sample, this clone is medium-sized. This chain joins TRBV25-1 and TRBJ2-1; TRBD2 matches at 10 bases. Trimming removed 7 bases from V and 2 bases from J; junction bases left unmatched: 5. Germline-derived CDR1 and CDR2 are MGHDK and SYGVNS. This CDR3 has 15 residues. The CDR3 DNA is TGTGCCAGCACCCCGGGACTAGCGACCTACAATGAGCAGTTCTTC. The encoded protein is CASTPGLATYNEQFF.

About this clone: Being one base from a much bigger clone, this may be a read error. The rearrangement uses TRBV20-1 and TRBJ2-5; tentative D call: TRBD2 (6 bases). This CDR3 is built from 17 residues. V dropped 3 bases and J dropped 4 bases, with 24 bases sitting between them. Germline assignment: CDR1 DFQATT and CDR2 SNEGSKA (reference sequence). The CDR3 loop reads CSASRSRRASVLETQYF. The DNA for the CDR3 is TGCAGTGCTAGTCGTAGCAGGAGGGCCTCGGTTCTAGAGACCCAGTACTTC.

This clone was observed a few times. The gene calls are TRBV27 and TRBJ2-1; D possibly corresponds to TRBD1 (5 bases). V was cut by 8 bases and J by 6 bases, with 17 bases left in between. The CDR3 spans 14 residues. Germline V gives CDR1 MNHEY, CDR2 SMNVEV (reference sequence). CDR3 loop: CASHQGRATNEQFF. CDR3 in DNA: TGTGCCAGCCATCAGGGTAGGGCTACCAATGAGCAGTTCTTC.

This clone was seen a handful of times. The V gene is TRBV10-1, the J gene TRBJ2-1; D gene ambiguous. CDR3 size: 12 residues. V was shortened by 7 bases and J by 9 bases, with 13 bases between the two germline ends. The germline V gene encodes CDR1 WNHNN and CDR2 SYGVQD (reference sequence). CDR3 residues: CASIDRGAEQFF. DNA for the CDR3: TGCGCCAGCATTGACCGCGGAGCTGAGCAGTTCTTC.

This clone was seen repeatedly, ten times or more. The chain carries TRBV9 and TRBJ2-5, with TRBD1 identical over 7 bases. Germline trimming cut 0 bases from V and 0 bases from J; bases unmatched to any gene: 8. Germline lookup yields CDR1 SGDLS and CDR2 YYNGEE. The CDR3 contains 17 residues. CDR3 amino acids: CASSVATGTDYQETQYF. The DNA of the CDR3 is TGTGCCAGCAGCGTAGCTACGGGGACAGACTACCAAGAGACCCAGTACTTC.

This chain joins TRBV18 and TRBJ1-1, with TRBD1 as a possible D gene (6 bases). Per germline, CDR1 KGHSH and CDR2 LQKENI. V lost 1 base, J lost 7 bases, and 16 bases lay in between. There are 15 residues in the CDR3. CDR3 sequence (DNA): TGTGCCAGCTCACCACGGACTCGGGGGCCGCTTGAAGCTTTCTTT. Translated: CASSPRTRGPLEAFF.

This clone has ten or more counts. A much larger clone differs by one base, so this may be a read error. Other DNA variants within this sample encode the same CDR3. The chain is built from TRBV6-2 or TRBV6-3 and TRBJ2-7, with D maybe TRBD2 (5 bases). CDR1 and CDR2 (germline): MNHEY, SVGEGT. The CDR3 is 12 amino acids. Trimming pared 5 bases from V and 4 bases from J, leaving 9 bases between. In DNA, the CDR3 is TGTGCCAGCAGTCCGCGCGGGTACGAGCAGTACTTC. Protein: CASSPRGYEQYF.

This clone was seen many times. The rearrangement joins TRBV25-1 to TRBJ1-3; D is perhaps TRBD1 (5 bases). The CDR3 sequence is 15 residues long. V lost 7 bases, J lost 0 bases, and 13 bases lay in between. Germline V gives CDR1 MGHDK, CDR2 SYGVNS. CDR3 sequence: CASTPSGYSGNTIYF. The CDR3 nucleotides read TGTGCCAGCACCCCCTCAGGGTACTCTGGAAACACCATATATTTT.

The chain combines TRBV6-1 with TRBJ2-3; D is perhaps TRBD1 (7 bases). Germline assignment: CDR1 MNHNS and CDR2 SASEGT. CDR3 length: 14 residues. V was shortened by 8 bases and J by 5 bases, with 17 bases between the two germline ends. CDR3 coding DNA: TGTGCCAGCGCCAGGGGGAGGTATGGAGATACGCAGTATTTT. This gives the protein CASARGRYGDTQYF.